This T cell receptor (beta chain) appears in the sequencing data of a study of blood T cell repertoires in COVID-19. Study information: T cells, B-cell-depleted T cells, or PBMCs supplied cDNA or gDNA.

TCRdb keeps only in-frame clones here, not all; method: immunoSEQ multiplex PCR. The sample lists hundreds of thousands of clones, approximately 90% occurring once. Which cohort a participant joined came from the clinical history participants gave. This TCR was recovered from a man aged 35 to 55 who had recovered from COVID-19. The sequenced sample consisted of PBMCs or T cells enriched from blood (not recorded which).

CDR3 region: CASSQSLCGSTVYMNTEAFF. The CDR3 DNA follows: TGCGCCAGCAGTCAATCGCTATGTGGCAGTACAGTCTACATGAACACTGAAGCTTTCTTT. V gene TRBV23-1 combines with J gene TRBJ1-1; D is undetermined. TRBV23-1 counts as an open reading frame of uncertain function. V lost 0 bases, J lost 0 bases, and 23 bases lay in between. CDR3 size: 20 residues.